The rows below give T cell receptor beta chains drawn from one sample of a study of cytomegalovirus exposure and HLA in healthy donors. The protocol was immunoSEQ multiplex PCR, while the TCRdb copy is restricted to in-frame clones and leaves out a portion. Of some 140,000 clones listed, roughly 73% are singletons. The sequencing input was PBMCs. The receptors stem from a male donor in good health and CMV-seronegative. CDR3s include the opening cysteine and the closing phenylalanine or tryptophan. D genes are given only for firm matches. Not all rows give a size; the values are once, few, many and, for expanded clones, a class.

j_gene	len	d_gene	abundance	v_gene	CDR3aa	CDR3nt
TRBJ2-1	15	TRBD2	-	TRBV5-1	CASSLVTSGGGEQFF	TGCGCCAGCAGCTTGGTAACTAGCGGGGGTGGGGAGCAGTTCTTC
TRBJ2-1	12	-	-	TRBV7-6	CASSPVGNEQFF	TGTGCCAGCAGCCCCGTCGGCAATGAGCAGTTCTTC
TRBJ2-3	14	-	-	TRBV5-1	CASSLGTYADTQYF	TGCGCCAGCAGCTTAGGGACTTACGCCGATACGCAGTATTTT
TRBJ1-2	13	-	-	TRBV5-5	CASSLGGEYGYTF	TGTGCCAGCAGCTTAGGGGGAGAGTATGGCTACACCTTC
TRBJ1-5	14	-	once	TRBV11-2	CASSLNPKNQPQHF	TGTGCCAGCAGCTTAAATCCCAAAAATCAGCCCCAGCATTTT
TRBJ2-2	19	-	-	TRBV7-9	CASSLDGLGLGSNTGELFF	TGTGCCAGCAGCCTTGATGGGCTGGGTTTAGGTTCGAACACCGGGGAGCTGTTTTTT
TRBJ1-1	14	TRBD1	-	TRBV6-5	CASTGQGENTEAFF	TGTGCCAGCACCGGACAGGGCGAGAACACTGAAGCTTTCTTT
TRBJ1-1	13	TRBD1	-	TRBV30	CASNWGQRLEAFF	TGTGCCTCCAACTGGGGACAGAGACTTGAAGCTTTCTTT
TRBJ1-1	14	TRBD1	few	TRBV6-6	CASTGQGAYTEAFF	TGTGCCAGCACGGGACAGGGGGCCTACACTGAAGCTTTCTTT
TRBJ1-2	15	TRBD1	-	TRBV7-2	CASSFGQGPSRGYTF	TGTGCCAGCAGCTTCGGACAGGGACCCTCTCGGGGCTACACCTTC
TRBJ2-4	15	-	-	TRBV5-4	CASSDDIVAKNIQYF	TGTGCCAGCAGCGATGACATTGTAGCCAAAAACATTCAGTACTTC
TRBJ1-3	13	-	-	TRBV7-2	CASSLPGLGAIYF	TGTGCCAGCAGCTTACCCGGACTAGGCGCCATATATTTT
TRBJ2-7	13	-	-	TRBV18	CASSPPVGYEQYF	TGTGCCAGCTCACCACCGGTCGGGTACGAGCAGTACTTC
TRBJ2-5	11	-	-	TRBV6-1	CASSVGGAQYF	TGTGCCAGCAGTGTAGGCGGGGCCCAGTACTTC
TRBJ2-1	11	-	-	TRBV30	CAWYSYNEQFF	TGTGCCTGGTATTCCTACAATGAGCAGTTCTTC
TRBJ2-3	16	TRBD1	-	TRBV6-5	CASSYYRGLSTDTQYF	TGTGCCAGCAGTTACTACAGGGGGCTGAGCACAGATACGCAGTATTTT
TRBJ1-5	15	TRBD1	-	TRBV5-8	CASSLGTGGGQPQHF	TGTGCCAGCAGCCTCGGGACAGGGGGCGGTCAGCCCCAGCATTTT
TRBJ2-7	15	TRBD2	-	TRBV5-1	CASSKSSGGNYEQYF	TGCGCCAGCAGCAAGAGTAGCGGGGGAAACTACGAGCAGTACTTC
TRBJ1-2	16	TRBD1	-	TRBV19	CASSITQPNRGRGYTF	TGTGCCAGTAGTATCACCCAACCAAACAGGGGGCGAGGCTACACCTTC
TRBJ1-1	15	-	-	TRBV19	CASSILAGMNTEAFF	TGTGCCAGTAGTATTTTGGCAGGGATGAACACTGAAGCTTTCTTT
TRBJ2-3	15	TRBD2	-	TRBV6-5	CAVPTLAGGSNTQYF	TGTGCCGTTCCCACACTAGCGGGGGGGTCGAATACGCAGTATTTT
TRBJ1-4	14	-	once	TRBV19	CASSIATDSGGLFF	TGTGCCAGTAGTATAGCCACCGACAGCGGGGGACTGTTTTTT
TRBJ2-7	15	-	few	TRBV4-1	CASSHYPLDGYEQYF	TGCGCCAGCAGCCACTACCCTCTAGACGGCTACGAGCAGTACTTC
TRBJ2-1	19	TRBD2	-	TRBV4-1	CASSQRDLAGASSYNEQFF	TGCGCCAGCAGCCAAAGGGACCTAGCGGGGGCCAGCTCCTACAATGAGCAGTTCTTC
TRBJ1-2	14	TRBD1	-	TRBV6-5	CASSWTGGSYGYTF	TGTGCCAGCAGTTGGACAGGGGGCAGCTATGGCTACACCTTC
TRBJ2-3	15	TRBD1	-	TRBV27	CASCTADRGADTQYF	TGTGCCAGCTGCACAGCGGACAGGGGCGCAGATACGCAGTATTTT
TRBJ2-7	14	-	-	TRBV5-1	CASSKEQVPYEQYF	TGCGCCAGCAGCAAGGAACAGGTTCCCTACGAGCAGTACTTC
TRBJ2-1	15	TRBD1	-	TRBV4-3	CASSLGGSISNEQFF	TGCGCCAGCAGCCTAGGGGGCTCCATCTCCAATGAGCAGTTCTTC
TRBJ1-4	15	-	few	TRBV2	CASSRLGHTNEKLFF	TGTGCCAGCAGCAGACTGGGACATACTAATGAAAAACTGTTTTTT
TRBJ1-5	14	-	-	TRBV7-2	CASSWKGGNQPQHF	TGTGCCAGCAGCTGGAAGGGGGGCAATCAGCCCCAGCATTTT
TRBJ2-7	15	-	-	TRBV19	CASSTQGRGTYEQYF	TGTGCCAGTAGTACACAGGGGCGCGGGACCTACGAGCAGTACTTC
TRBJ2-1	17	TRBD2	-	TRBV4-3	CASSQGLAGNSYNEQFF	TGCGCCAGCAGCCAAGGACTAGCGGGGAACTCCTACAATGAGCAGTTCTTC
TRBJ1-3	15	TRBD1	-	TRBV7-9	CASSLGTGGLNTIYF	TGTGCCAGCAGCTTAGGGACAGGGGGTCTGAACACCATATATTTT
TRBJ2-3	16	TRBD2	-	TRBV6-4	CASSADATSGTDTQYF	TGTGCCAGCAGTGCCGACGCGACTAGCGGAACAGATACGCAGTATTTT
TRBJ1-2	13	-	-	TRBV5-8	CASSVGHSYGYTF	TGTGCCAGCAGCGTCGGACACTCCTATGGCTACACCTTC
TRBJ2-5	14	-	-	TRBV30	CAWSVHTPQETQYF	TGTGCCTGGAGTGTTCACACGCCCCAAGAGACCCAGTACTTC
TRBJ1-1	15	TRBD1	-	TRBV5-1	CASSLADRVGTEAFF	TGCGCCAGCAGCTTGGCTGACAGGGTGGGGACTGAAGCTTTCTTT
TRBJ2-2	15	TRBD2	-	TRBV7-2	CASSPAGGRTGELFF	TGTGCCAGCAGCCCAGCGGGGGGGCGAACCGGGGAGCTGTTTTTT
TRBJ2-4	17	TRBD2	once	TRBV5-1	CASSSANSGGGKNIQYF	TGCGCCAGCAGCTCCGCCAATAGCGGGGGGGGAAAAAACATTCAGTACTTC
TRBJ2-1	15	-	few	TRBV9	CASSATPQGTYEQFF	TGTGCCAGCAGCGCGACTCCTCAGGGAACCTATGAGCAGTTCTTC
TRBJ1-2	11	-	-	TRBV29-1	CSGGQGGGYTF	TGCAGTGGAGGCCAGGGAGGCGGCTACACCTTC
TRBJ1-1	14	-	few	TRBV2	CASSERHVNTEAFF	TGTGCCAGCAGTGAGAGACACGTGAACACTGAAGCTTTCTTT
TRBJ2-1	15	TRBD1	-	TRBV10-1	CASSECRQGNDEQFF	TGCGCCAGCAGTGAGTGCCGACAGGGTAACGATGAGCAGTTCTTC
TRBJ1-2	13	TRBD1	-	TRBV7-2	CASSHRGNYGYTF	TGTGCCAGCAGCCACAGGGGTAACTATGGCTACACCTTC